This TCR beta chain was sequenced during a study of T cell changes during pregnancy in multiple sclerosis. Measured with immunoSEQ multiplex PCR; TCRdb has only the in-frame clones, and not every one. The sample carries more than 40,000 clones, approximately 94% recorded once. The sample was CD8+ T cells from peripheral blood mononuclear cells, taken in the first trimester of pregnancy. The clonotype originates from a female donor with multiple sclerosis, enrolled in a pregnancy study.

CDR3 loop: CASRRYPTGGSEQYF. Here the CDR3 DNA reads TGTGCCAGCAGACGCTACCCGACAGGGGGCAGCGAGCAGTACTTC. The gene calls are TRBV28 and TRBJ2-7; 10 bases match TRBD1. Germline V gene data show CDR1 as MDHEN and CDR2 as SYDVKM. The V gene end was trimmed by 6 bases and the J gene end by 6 bases; junction bases not matched to a gene: 11. CDR3 length equals 15 residues.